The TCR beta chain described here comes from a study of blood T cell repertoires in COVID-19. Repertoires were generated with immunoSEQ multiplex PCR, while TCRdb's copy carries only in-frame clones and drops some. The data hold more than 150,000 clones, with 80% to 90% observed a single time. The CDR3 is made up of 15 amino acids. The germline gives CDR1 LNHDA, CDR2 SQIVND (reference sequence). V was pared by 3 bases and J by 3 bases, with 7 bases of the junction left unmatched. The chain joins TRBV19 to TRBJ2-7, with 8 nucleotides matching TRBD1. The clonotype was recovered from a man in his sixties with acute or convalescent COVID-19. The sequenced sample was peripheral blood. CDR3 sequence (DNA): TGTGCCAGTAGTATGGTCGGGACAGGACTCTACGAGCAGTACTTC. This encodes CASSMVGTGLYEQYF.